The 10 T cell receptor beta chains listed next were all sequenced from one sample in a study of CD8 T cells in ankylosing spondylitis. TCRdb reprocessed the 5' RACE reads with MiXCR, giving one entry per CDR3 protein. The repertoire consists of under 250,000 distinct CDR3 sequences, with around 11% occurring once and the leading ten covering around 6.5%. The sequencing input was blood, either unsorted or a sorted T cell fraction (not recorded which). The source of these receptors is a male donor with ankylosing spondylitis or in good health (not recorded which).

The rearrangement joins TRBV6-2 or TRBV6-3 to TRBJ2-3; maybe TRBD2 (6 bases). The CDR3 contains 15 residues. From germline, CDR1 is MNHEY and CDR2 SVGEGT. V lost 3 bases and J 6 bases, leaving 16 bases between the germline ends. DNA for the CDR3: TGTGCCAGCAGTTATGGCGGGAACCCCGGTGATACGCAGTATTTT. This gives the protein CASSYGGNPGDTQYF.

This clonotype has a count of ten or more. The chain recombines TRBV20-1 with TRBJ2-1; 11 nucleotides agree with TRBD2. V was pared by 1 base and J by 6 bases, with 5 bases of the junction left unmatched. The CDR3 totals 15 residues. Germline V gene sequence: CDR1 DFQATT, CDR2 SNEGSKA (reference sequence). CDR3 amino acids: CSARATSGGLNEQFF. The CDR3 region has the DNA TGCAGTGCTAGAGCCACTAGCGGGGGCCTCAATGAGCAGTTCTTC.

This clonotype has a count of ten or more. The chain combines TRBV12-3 or TRBV12-4 with TRBJ2-3; 8 nucleotides line up with TRBD2. The trim removed 5 bases at V and 7 bases at J, leaving 8 bases unmatched. The CDR3 extends over 14 amino acids. DNA of the CDR3: TGTGCCAGCAGTACCGGACTAGCAGGGAATACGCAGTATTTT. It is translated as CASSTGLAGNTQYF.

This sequence joins TRBV6-6 and TRBJ2-1; 13 bases are shared with TRBD2. The CDR3 consists of 18 residues. CDR1 is MNHNY, CDR2 SVGAGI, per germline (reference sequence). V lost 5 bases, J lost 3 bases, and 10 bases stayed unmatched. CDR3 nucleotides: TGTGCCAGCAGTACCCTGGGACTAGCGGGAACTCACTACAATGAGCAGTTCTTC. The encoded protein is CASSTLGLAGTHYNEQFF.

This clonotype was seen repeatedly, ten times or more. V usage is TRBV20-1 and J usage is TRBJ2-1; maybe TRBD2 (6 bases). Germline loops: CDR1 DFQATT, CDR2 SNEGSKA (reference sequence). The CDR3 totals 12 residues. With 5 bases removed from V and 5 bases from J, the gap between germline ends came to 10 bases. CDR3: CSALASDNEQFF. The CDR3 bases are TGCAGTGCTCTAGCGTCGGACAATGAGCAGTTCTTC.

This clonotype has a count of ten or more. V and J are TRBV5-1 and TRBJ2-7, with 8 positions matching TRBD1. Germline-derived CDR1 and CDR2 are SGHRS and YFSETQ. The CDR3 covers 14 residues. Trimming at V came to 5 bases and at J to 7 bases, leaving 11 bases not matched to a gene. The CDR3 here is CASSFSDRVWEQYF. CDR3 nucleotide sequence: TGCGCCAGCAGTTTCTCGGACAGGGTGTGGGAGCAGTACTTC.

This clonotype was counted at least ten times. This rearrangement joins TRBV3-1 to TRBJ1-1, with D tentatively TRBD1 (6 bases). The V end lost 1 base, the J end lost 12 bases, and 15 bases lay between the germline ends. From germline, CDR1 is LGHDT and CDR2 YNNKEL (reference sequence). The CDR3 covers 13 residues. CDR3 in amino acids: CASSQGWGDITFF. CDR3 DNA sequence: TGTGCCAGCAGCCAAGGCTGGGGGGACATAACTTTCTTT.

This clonotype was picked up many times. The chain couples TRBV15 to TRBJ2-3; D not certain. There are 14 residues in the CDR3. Trimming took off 2 bases at V and 1 base at J, with 7 bases between the two ends. The germline gives CDR1 LNHNV, CDR2 YYDKDF (reference sequence). CDR3 protein: CATSRPTRTDTQYF. Here the CDR3 DNA reads TGTGCCACCAGCAGACCGACACGCACAGATACGCAGTATTTT.

There are many counts of this clonotype. The chain links TRBV9 to TRBJ2-7; no definite D call. CDR1 is SGDLS, CDR2 YYNGEE, per germline. This CDR3 comprises 12 residues. Trimming removed 4 bases from V and 3 bases from J, with 8 bases in between. CDR3 DNA: TGTGCCAGCAGCTTCTCCCTCTACGAGCAGTACTTC. Residues: CASSFSLYEQYF.

The table lists this clonotype with many counts. The chain carries TRBV10-2 and TRBJ2-1; the D is unclear. CDR1 and CDR2 from the germline V gene are WSHSY and SAAADI. V lost 0 bases and J 7 bases, leaving 7 bases between the germline ends. CDR3 length equals 13 residues. CDR3 nucleotides: TGCGCCAGCAGTGAGTCTTCCGGGAATGAGCAGTTCTTC. Translating gives CASSESSGNEQFF.